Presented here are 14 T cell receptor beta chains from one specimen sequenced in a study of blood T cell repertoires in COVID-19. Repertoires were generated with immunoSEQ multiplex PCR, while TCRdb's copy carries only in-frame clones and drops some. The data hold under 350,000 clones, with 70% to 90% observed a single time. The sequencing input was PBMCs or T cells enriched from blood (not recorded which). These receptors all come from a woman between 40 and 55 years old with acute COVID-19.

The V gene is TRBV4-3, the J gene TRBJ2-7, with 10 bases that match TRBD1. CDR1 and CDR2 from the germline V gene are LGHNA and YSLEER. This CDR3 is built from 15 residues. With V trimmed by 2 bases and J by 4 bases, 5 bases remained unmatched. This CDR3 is CASSQQPGQGYEQYF. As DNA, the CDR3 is TGCGCCAGCAGCCAACAACCGGGACAGGGGTACGAGCAGTACTTC.

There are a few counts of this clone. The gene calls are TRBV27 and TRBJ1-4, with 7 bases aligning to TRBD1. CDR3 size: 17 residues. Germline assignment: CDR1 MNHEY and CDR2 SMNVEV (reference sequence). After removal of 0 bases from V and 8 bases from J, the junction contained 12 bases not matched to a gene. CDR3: CASSLSVGRDSLEKLFF. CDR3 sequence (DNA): TGTGCCAGCAGTTTATCGGTGGGGCGGGACAGCTTAGAAAAACTGTTTTTT. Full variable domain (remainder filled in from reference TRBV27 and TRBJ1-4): EAQVTQNPRYLITVTGKKLTVTCSQNMNHEYMSWYRQDPGLGLRQIYYSMNVEVTDKGDVPEGYKVSRKEKRNFPLILESPSPNQTSLYFCASSLSVGRDSLEKLFFGSGTQLSVL.

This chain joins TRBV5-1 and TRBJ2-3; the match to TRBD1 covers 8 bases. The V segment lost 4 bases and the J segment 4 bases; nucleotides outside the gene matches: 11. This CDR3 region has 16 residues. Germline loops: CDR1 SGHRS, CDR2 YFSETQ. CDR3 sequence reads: CASSGGQGLAPDTQYF. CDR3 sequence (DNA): TGCGCCAGCAGCGGAGGACAGGGATTAGCCCCAGATACGCAGTATTTT.

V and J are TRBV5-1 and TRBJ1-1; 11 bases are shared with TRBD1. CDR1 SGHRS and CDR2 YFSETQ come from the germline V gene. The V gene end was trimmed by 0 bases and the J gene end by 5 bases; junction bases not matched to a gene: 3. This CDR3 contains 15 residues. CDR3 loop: CASSLEGTGGTEAFF. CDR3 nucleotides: TGCGCCAGCAGCTTGGAAGGGACAGGGGGAACTGAAGCTTTCTTT.

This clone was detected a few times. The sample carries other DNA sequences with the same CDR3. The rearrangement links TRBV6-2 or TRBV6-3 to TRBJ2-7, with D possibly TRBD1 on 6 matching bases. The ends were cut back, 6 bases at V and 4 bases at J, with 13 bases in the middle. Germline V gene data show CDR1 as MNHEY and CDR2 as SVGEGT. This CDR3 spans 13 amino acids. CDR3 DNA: TGTGCCAGCAGCAGCGGACAGTTATACGAGCAGTACTTC. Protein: CASSSGQLYEQYF.

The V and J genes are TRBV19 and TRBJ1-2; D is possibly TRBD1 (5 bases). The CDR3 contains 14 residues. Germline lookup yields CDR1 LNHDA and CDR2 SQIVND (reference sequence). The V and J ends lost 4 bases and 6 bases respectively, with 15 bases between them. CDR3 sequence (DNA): TGTGCCAGTAGTACAGGGTTTAGGGAAAATGGCTACACCTTC. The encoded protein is CASSTGFRENGYTF.

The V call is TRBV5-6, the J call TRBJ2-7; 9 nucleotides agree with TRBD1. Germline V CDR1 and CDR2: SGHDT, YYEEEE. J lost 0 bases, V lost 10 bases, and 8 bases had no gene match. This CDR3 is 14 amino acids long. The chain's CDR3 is CACRQGEGSYEQYF. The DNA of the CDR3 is TGTGCCTGTAGACAGGGGGAGGGCTCCTACGAGCAGTACTTC.

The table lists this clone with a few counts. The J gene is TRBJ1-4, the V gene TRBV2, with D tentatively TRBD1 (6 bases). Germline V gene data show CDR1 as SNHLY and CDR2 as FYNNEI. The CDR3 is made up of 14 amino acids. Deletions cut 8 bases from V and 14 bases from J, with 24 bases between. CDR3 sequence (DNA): TGTGCCAGCCGACCCGGGACAACAACTAGGTGGCTGTTTTTT. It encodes CASRPGTTTRWLFF.

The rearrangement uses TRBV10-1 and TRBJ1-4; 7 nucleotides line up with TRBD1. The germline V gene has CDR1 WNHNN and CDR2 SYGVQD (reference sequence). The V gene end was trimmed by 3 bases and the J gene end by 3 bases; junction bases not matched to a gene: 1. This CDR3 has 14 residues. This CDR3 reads CASSDDRANEKLFF. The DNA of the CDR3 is TGCGCCAGCAGTGACGACAGGGCTAATGAAAAACTGTTTTTT.

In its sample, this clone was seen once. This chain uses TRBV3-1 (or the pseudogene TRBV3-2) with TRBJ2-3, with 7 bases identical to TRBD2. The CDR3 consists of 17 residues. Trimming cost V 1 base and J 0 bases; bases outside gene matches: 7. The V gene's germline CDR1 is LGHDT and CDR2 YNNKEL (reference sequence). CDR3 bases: TGTGCCAGCAGCCAAGTGGTGGTAGCGGGTAGCACAGATACGCAGTATTTT. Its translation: CASSQVVVAGSTDTQYF.

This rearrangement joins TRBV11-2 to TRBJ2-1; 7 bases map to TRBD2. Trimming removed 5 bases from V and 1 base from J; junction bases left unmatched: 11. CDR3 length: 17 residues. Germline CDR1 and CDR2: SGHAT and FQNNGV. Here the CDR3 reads CASSPPLTSRSYNEQFF. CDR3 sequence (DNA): TGTGCCAGCAGCCCCCCCTTGACTAGCCGGTCCTACAATGAGCAGTTCTTC. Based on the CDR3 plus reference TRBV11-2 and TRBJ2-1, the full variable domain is EAGVAQSPRYKIIEKRQSVAFWCNPISGHATLYWYQQILGQGPKLLIQFQNNGVVDDSQLPKDRFSAERLKGVDSTLKIQPAKLEDSAVYLCASSPPLTSRSYNEQFFGPGTRLTVL.

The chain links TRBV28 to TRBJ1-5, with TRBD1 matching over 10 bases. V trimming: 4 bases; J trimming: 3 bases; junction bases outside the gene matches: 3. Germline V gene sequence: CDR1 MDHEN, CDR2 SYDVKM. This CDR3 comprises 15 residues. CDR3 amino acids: CASSWGQGINQPQHF. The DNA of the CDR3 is TGTGCCAGCAGTTGGGGACAGGGGATCAATCAGCCCCAGCATTTT.

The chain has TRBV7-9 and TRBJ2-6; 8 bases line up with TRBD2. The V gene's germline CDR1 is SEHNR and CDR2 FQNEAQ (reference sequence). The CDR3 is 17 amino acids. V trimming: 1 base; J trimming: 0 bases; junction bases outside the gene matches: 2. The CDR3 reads CASSLGTSPSGANVLTF. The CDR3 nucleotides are TGTGCCAGCAGCTTAGGGACTAGCCCCTCTGGGGCCAACGTCCTGACTTTC.

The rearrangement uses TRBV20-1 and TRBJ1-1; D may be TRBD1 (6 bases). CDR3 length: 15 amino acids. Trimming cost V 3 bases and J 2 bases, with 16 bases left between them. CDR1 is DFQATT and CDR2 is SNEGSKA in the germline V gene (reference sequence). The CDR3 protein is CSASGGRQANTEAFF. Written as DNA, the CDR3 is TGCAGTGCTAGTGGAGGGCGACAGGCCAACACTGAAGCTTTCTTT.